The source of this T cell receptor beta chain is a study of cytomegalovirus exposure and HLA in healthy donors. In germline, CDR1 is SQVTM, CDR2 ANQGSEA. The CDR3 consists of 16 residues. With V trimmed by 4 bases and J by 4 bases, 14 bases remained unmatched. A word on this clone: Its specificity is not known.

Study-wide results and caveats: Another analysis was done later, and it associated 15,000 or so TCR beta sequences with HLA alleles at 0.05 false discovery rate. Exclusion as indistinguishable affected some V segments, including TRBV6-2 and TRBV6-3. When the data were analyzed later, several of the most significant clusters appeared to be linked to common viral pathogens. In a later analysis, DRB1 alleles had the most associated TCRs; HLA-C alleles the fewest.

Amplification used 60 Vbeta primers and 13 Jbeta primers. Sequenced by immunoSEQ multiplex PCR; TCRdb stores in-frame clones only, minus some. The sample carries 100,000 to 150,000 clones, approximately 82% recorded once. This receptor was obtained from a female donor in good health and CMV-seronegative. Input material: PBMCs. V gene TRBV29-1 combines with J gene TRBJ2-3, with 7 nucleotides matching TRBD1. The CDR3 loop reads CSVGPSTGFVADTQYF. The CDR3 region has the DNA TGCAGCGTTGGCCCCTCGACAGGGTTTGTCGCAGATACGCAGTATTTT.